The clone carrying this T cell receptor beta chain was seen more than once but under ten times. This record comes from a study of human T cells and chemical hapten exposure. Study summary: The variation in per-sample TCR yields arose mainly from small differences in pooled library volumes.

Each CDR3 protein is one row after TCRdb ran MiXCR on the RACE reads. The sample yields around 100,000 distinct CDR3 sequences, 11% seen once. Time point defined: patch test 1, 2 weeks after DPC sensitization. Treatment in this sample: therapeutic diphenylcyclopropenone sensitization with weekly scalp DPC. The template was total RNA from unfractionated whole blood. This clonotype was obtained from a woman in her forties with alopecia areata. Some clones in this sample may be carry-over from other donors' samples. This specimen consisted of whole blood, obtained in connection with sensitization to the hapten diphenylcyclopropenone (DPC).

This chain's CDR3 is CASSLESGRLANEQFF. CDR3 nucleotide sequence: TGTGCCAGCAGCTTAGAGAGCGGTCGACTAGCCAATGAGCAGTTCTTC. The chain employs TRBV11-2 and TRBJ2-1; TRBD2 agrees at 7 bases. Unmatched junction bases numbered 8, after V lost 0 bases and J lost 6 bases. Germline V gene data show CDR1 as SGHAT and CDR2 as FQNNGV. The CDR3 spans 16 residues.